Described below is a single TCR beta chain sequence and its context. Its antigen is unidentified. A much larger clone lies a single base off, so this may be a read error. The CDR3 does not close with the conserved phenylalanine or tryptophan, likely indicating a read error. The limits of the CDR3 on the DNA are not certain, so only TCRdb's listed CDR3 is given. These data originate in a study of T cell repertoires in cytomegalovirus infection. TCRdb re-called the reads through MiXCR, storing one row per CDR3 protein. Counted here are hundreds of thousands of distinct CDR3 sequences, roughly 36% occurring once; the ten biggest clones make up roughly 18%. CDR1 is SGHTA and CDR2 is FQGNSA in the germline V gene. The CDR3 comprises 13 residues, both ends counted. Notes on the study in general: Cumulative frequency (of public TCR beta family members) identified carriers of CMV plus the relevant HLA.

The source is a human donor in good health (CMV status not recorded). Some clones in this sample may be carry-over from other donors' samples. The genes are TRBV7-2 and TRBJ2-5; TRBD2 is taken as the D call from the table, unchecked against the DNA. The specimen comprised cultured PBMCs, sampled from culture after CMV antigen stimulation. The CDR3 reads CASSPEGLAGRYV.